This T cell receptor (beta chain) came from a study of T cell responses to AZD1222 COVID-19 vaccine. V was clipped by 0 bases and J by 5 bases, with 13 bases between them. CDR3 length equals 15 residues. CDR1 and CDR2 from the germline V gene are SQVTM and ANQGSEA. Sequenced by immunoSEQ multiplex PCR; TCRdb stores in-frame clones only, minus some. The sample gives 55,000 to 80,000 clones, around 80% of which show up once; around 21% is in the top ten. The chain uses TRBV29-1 and TRBJ1-4; D might be TRBD1 (5 bases). Sequenced here: peripheral blood, sampled on day 0 of AZD1222 vaccination. This receptor was obtained from an adult in good health. CDR3 region: CSVEDPQGGNEKLFF. CDR3 bases: TGCAGCGTTGAAGATCCGCAGGGCGGCAATGAAAAACTGTTTTTT.